This T cell receptor beta chain was observed in a study of human T cells and chemical hapten exposure. At the level of the study: Patients were given diphenylcyclopropenone on the scalp weekly across the approximately 24-week study. Whole-study findings and limits: TCRs at a frequency above 1 in 1000 stayed unchanged with DPC sensitization.

This clonotype was detected a few times. Its specificity is unknown. TCRdb redid the calling of the RACE reads with MiXCR, one entry per CDR3 protein. This sample carries about 84,000 distinct CDR3 sequences, 10% to 13% of them seen once, and the ten largest clones take around 3.6%. Time point defined: patch test 3, about 24 weeks after DPC sensitization. The treatment denotes: therapeutic diphenylcyclopropenone sensitization with weekly scalp DPC. Donation of samples came from alopecia patients who were 18 to 70 years old and suitable for DPC. There are 13 residues in the CDR3. Trimming left V 6 bases short and J 4 bases short, with 12 bases between. Per germline, CDR1 SQVTM and CDR2 ANQGSEA.

The chain is built from TRBV29-1 and TRBJ2-2; the D gene is possibly TRBD1 (6 bases). Material: whole blood, obtained in connection with sensitization to the hapten diphenylcyclopropenone (DPC). This receptor was obtained from a woman aged 45 to 65 with alopecia areata. Some clones in this sample may be carry-over from other donors' samples. CDR3 loop: CSVVRGLTGELFF. As DNA, the CDR3 is TGCAGCGTAGTCAGGGGTCTCACCGGGGAGCTGTTTTTT.